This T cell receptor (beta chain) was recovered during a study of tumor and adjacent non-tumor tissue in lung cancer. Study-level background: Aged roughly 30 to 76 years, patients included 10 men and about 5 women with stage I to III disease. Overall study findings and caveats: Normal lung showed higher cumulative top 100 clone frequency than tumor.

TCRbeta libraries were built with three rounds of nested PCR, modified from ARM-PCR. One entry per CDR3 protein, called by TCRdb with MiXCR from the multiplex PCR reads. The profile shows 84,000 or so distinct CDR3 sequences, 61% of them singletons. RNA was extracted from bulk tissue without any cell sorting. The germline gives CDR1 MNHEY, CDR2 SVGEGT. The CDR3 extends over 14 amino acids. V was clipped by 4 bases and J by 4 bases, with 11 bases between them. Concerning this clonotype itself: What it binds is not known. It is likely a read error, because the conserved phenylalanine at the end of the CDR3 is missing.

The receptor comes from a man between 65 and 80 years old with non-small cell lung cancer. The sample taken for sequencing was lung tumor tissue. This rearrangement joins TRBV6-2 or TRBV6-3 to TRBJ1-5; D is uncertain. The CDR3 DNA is TGTGCCAGCAGTTTAACGACCGGGAATCAGCCCCAGCATTTG. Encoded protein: CASSLTTGNQPQHL.